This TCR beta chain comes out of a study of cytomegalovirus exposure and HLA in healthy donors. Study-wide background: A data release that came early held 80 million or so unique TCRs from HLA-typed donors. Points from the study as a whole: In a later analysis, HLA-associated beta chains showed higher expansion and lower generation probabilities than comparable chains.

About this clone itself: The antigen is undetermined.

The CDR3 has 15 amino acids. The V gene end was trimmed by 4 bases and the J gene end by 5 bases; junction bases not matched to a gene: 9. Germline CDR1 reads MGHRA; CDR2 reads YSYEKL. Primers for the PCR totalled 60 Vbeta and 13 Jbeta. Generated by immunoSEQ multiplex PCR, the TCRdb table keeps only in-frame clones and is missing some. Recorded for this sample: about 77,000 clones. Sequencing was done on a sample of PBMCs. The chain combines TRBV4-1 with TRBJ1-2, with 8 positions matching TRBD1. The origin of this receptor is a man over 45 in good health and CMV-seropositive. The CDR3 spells CASSLVVTGEYGYTF. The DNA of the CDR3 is TGCGCCAGCAGCCTCGTGGTGACAGGGGAGTATGGCTACACCTTC.